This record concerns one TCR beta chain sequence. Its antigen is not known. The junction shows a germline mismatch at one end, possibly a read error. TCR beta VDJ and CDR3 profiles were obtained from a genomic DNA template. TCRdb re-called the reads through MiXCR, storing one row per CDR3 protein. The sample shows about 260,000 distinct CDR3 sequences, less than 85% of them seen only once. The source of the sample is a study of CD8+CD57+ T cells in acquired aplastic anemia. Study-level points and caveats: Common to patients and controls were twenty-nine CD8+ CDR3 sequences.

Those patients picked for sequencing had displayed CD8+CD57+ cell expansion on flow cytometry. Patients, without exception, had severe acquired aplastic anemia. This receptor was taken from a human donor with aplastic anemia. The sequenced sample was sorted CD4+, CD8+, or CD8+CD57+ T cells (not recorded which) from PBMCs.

The CDR3 protein is CATSLGGEHDTQYF. CDR3 DNA: TGTGCCACCAGCTTAGGGGGAGAGCACGATACGCAGTATTTC. V usage is TRBV7-8 and J usage is TRBJ2-5; D is perhaps TRBD1 (6 bases). The germline gives CDR1 SGHVS, CDR2 FQNEAQ. This CDR3 contains 14 residues.